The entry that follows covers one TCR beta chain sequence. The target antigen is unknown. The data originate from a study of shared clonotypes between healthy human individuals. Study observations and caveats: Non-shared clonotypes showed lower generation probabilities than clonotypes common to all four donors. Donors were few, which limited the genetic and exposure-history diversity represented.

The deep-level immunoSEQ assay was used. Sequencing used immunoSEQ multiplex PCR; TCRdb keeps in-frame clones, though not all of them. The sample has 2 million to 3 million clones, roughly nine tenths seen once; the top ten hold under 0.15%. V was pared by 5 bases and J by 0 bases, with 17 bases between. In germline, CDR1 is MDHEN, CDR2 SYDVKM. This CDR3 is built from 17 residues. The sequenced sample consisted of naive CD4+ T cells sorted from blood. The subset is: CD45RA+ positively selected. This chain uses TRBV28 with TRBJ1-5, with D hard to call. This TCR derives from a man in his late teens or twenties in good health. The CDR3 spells CASSTRRLGLSNQPQHF. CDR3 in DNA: TGTGCCAGCAGTACCCGTAGATTAGGGCTTAGCAATCAGCCCCAGCATTTT.